Listed here are 23 T cell receptor beta chains from one sample, sequenced in a study of blood T cell repertoires in COVID-19. Produced via immunoSEQ multiplex PCR; TCRdb's table is partial and in-frame only. The sample includes about 200,000 clones, around 90% of them seen just once. Sequencing was performed on peripheral blood. Every receptor here comes from a man aged 35-49 years with acute or convalescent COVID-19.

V gene TRBV18 combines with J gene TRBJ2-7, with 16 bases matching TRBD2. Germline V gene lookup returns CDR1 KGHSH and CDR2 LQKENI. The CDR3 loop spans 18 amino acids. V shed 0 bases and J 0 bases; nucleotides not matched to a gene: 2. The CDR3 reads CASSPPGLAGGLSYEQYF. The CDR3 DNA follows: TGTGCCAGCTCACCACCGGGACTAGCGGGGGGGCTCTCCTACGAGCAGTACTTC.

This clone has a handful of counts. The gene calls are TRBV30 and TRBJ1-2; D gene uncertain. CDR3 size: 11 residues. Per germline, CDR1 GTSNPN and CDR2 SVGIG (reference sequence). The V end was cut by 3 bases, the J end by 4 bases, with 6 bases between. CDR3 bases: TGTGCCTGGAGCGCGATCTATGGCTACACCTTC. Residues: CAWSAIYGYTF.

This clone came up a few times. V gene TRBV19 combines with J gene TRBJ1-5; a weak D match, TRBD1 (5 bases). Trimming removed 7 bases at V and 3 bases at J, with 13 bases between. This CDR3 is 14 amino acids long. Germline V gene sequence: CDR1 LNHDA, CDR2 SQIVND (reference sequence). The CDR3 loop is CASKDSALNQPQHF. DNA for the CDR3: TGTGCCAGTAAAGACAGTGCCCTCAATCAGCCCCAGCATTTT.

Turning to this clone: One end of the junction is discordant with germline, which a read error may explain. The chain joins TRBV6-2 or TRBV6-3 to TRBJ2-1; perhaps TRBD1 as D (6 bases). In germline, CDR1 is MNHEY, CDR2 SVGEGT. The CDR3 consists of 11 residues. CDR3 DNA sequence: TGTGCCAGCAGCCCTGGACAGCCCGAAATCTTC. Translated, it gives CASSPGQPEIF.

The rearrangement links TRBV5-4 to TRBJ1-3; no clear D gene. The CDR3 sequence is 16 residues long. V was clipped by 5 bases and J by 0 bases, with 15 bases between them. Germline V gene lookup returns CDR1 SGHNT and CDR2 YYREEE (reference sequence). The CDR3 DNA reads as TGTGCCAGCAGATTAGGACCGGGGAGCTCTGGAAACACCATATATTTT. This translates into CASRLGPGSSGNTIYF.

The J gene is TRBJ2-3, the V gene TRBV6-4, with TRBD2 matching 9 bases. Germline lookup yields CDR1 MRHNA and CDR2 SNTAGT. The CDR3 spans 14 residues. V lost 10 bases and J lost 2; bases outside the gene matches: 7. This CDR3 is CATSAGGVTDTQYF. CDR3 in DNA: TGTGCCACCTCGGCGGGAGGGGTCACAGATACGCAGTATTTT.

This sequence joins TRBV7-2 and TRBJ1-2; D may be TRBD1 (6 bases). The CDR3 sequence is 17 residues long. The germline CDR1 and CDR2 sequences are SGHTA and FQGNSA. Trimming took off 1 base at V and 0 bases at J, with 15 bases between the two ends. This CDR3 is CASSLEATGWANYGYTF. The CDR3 DNA reads TGTGCCAGCAGCTTAGAAGCCACAGGGTGGGCTAACTATGGCTACACCTTC.

This rearrangement joins TRBV7-9 to TRBJ2-1; 12 bases map to TRBD2. J was trimmed by 5 bases and V by 9 bases; bases with no gene match: 2. CDR1 and CDR2 (germline): SEHNR, FQNEAQ (reference sequence). The CDR3 is 13 residues long. CDR3 DNA sequence: TGTGCCAGTGGACTAGCGGGGAACAATGAGCAGTTCTTC. Residues: CASGLAGNNEQFF. The complete variable domain, with remaining parts taken from reference TRBV7-9 and TRBJ2-1, reads DTGVSQNPRHKITKRGQNVTFRCDPISEHNRLYWYRQTLGQGPEFLTYFQNEAQLEKSRLLSDRFSAERPKGSFSTLEIQRTEQGDSAMYLCASGLAGNNEQFFGPGTRLTVL.

The CDR3 spells CASSPRVLQGKHEQFF. CDR3 DNA sequence: TGTGCCAGCAGCCCCCGGGTGTTACAGGGAAAGCATGAGCAGTTCTTC. V usage is TRBV7-2 and J usage is TRBJ2-1, with a tentative D call TRBD1 (6 bases). Germline V gene lookup returns CDR1 SGHTA and CDR2 FQGNSA. This CDR3 has 16 amino acids. V was pared by 5 bases and J by 8 bases, with 22 bases between.

This chain connects TRBV10-1 to TRBJ1-5; tentatively, D is TRBD1 (5 bases). CDR3 length equals 14 residues. Germline V lookup: CDR1 WNHNN, CDR2 SYGVQD (reference sequence). V gave up 3 bases and J gave up 7 bases, with 13 bases separating them. This chain's CDR3 is CASSEVRDVQPQHF. The DNA of the CDR3 is TGCGCCAGCAGTGAAGTCAGGGATGTGCAGCCCCAGCATTTT.

V usage is TRBV18 and J usage is TRBJ1-1; D unclear. Germline values: CDR1 KGHSH, CDR2 LQKENI. The CDR3 has 15 residues. Trimming took 3 bases from V and 1 from J, leaving 12 bases between them. The CDR3 DNA sequence: TGTGCCAGCTCACCGAATTCTAGAGGGAACACTGAAGCTTTCTTT. Encoded protein: CASSPNSRGNTEAFF.

V and J are TRBV7-8 and TRBJ2-1; D may be TRBD1 (5 bases). The CDR3 is 15 residues long. CDR1 is SGHVS and CDR2 is FQNEAQ in the germline V gene. Trimming shortened V by 1 base and J by 4 bases, and 11 bases separated the two germline ends. Written as DNA, the CDR3 is TGTGCCAGCAGCTTAGAGTTACAGGTATACAATGAGCAGTTCTTC. The encoded protein is CASSLELQVYNEQFF.

This chain uses TRBV28 with TRBJ2-7, with 10 nucleotides matching TRBD1. The CDR3 consists of 17 residues. V trimming: 1 base; J trimming: 6 bases; junction bases outside the gene matches: 12. In germline, CDR1 is MDHEN, CDR2 SYDVKM. CDR3 coding DNA: TGTGCCAGCAGTTTATTCACGGGACAGGGGACAGCGGGCGAGCAGTACTTC. This sequence encodes CASSLFTGQGTAGEQYF.

The chain recombines TRBV10-3 with TRBJ2-3, with D possibly matching TRBD1 (7 bases). The CDR3 consists of 14 residues. Trimming shortened V by 10 bases and J by 11 bases, and 25 bases separated the two germline ends. The germline gives CDR1 ENHRY, CDR2 SYGVKD. CDR3 residues: CATEQQGFREKQYF. In nucleotides, the CDR3 is TGTGCCACCGAACAACAGGGGTTCCGGGAGAAGCAGTATTTT.

The CDR3 sequence is CASSLDGPSSYNEQFF. The CDR3 DNA is TGTGCCAGCAGTTTAGATGGGCCCAGCTCCTACAATGAGCAGTTCTTC. The gene calls are TRBV27 and TRBJ2-1; no clear D gene. This CDR3 is built from 16 residues. With 2 bases removed from V and 0 bases from J, the gap between germline ends came to 11 bases. Per the germline V gene, CDR1 is MNHEY and CDR2 is SMNVEV (reference sequence).

V and J are TRBV7-2 and TRBJ1-2; possibly TRBD1 for D (5 bases). The germline V gene encodes CDR1 SGHTA and CDR2 FQGNSA. The CDR3 runs 14 residues. The V end lost 4 bases, the J end lost 0 bases, and 9 bases lay between the germline ends. CDR3 sequence (DNA): TGTGCCAGCAGCTCCGGGGGGACTAACTATGGCTACACCTTC. This encodes CASSSGGTNYGYTF. The full variable domain, with the rest looked up from reference TRBV7-2 and TRBJ1-2, is GAGVSQSPSNKVTEKGKDVELRCDPISGHTALYWYRQSLGQGLEFLIYFQGNSAPDKSGLPSDRFSAERTGGSVSTLTIQRTQQEDSAVYLCASSSGGTNYGYTFGSGTRLTVV.

CDR3: CASSTWTVMNTEAFF. CDR3 sequence (DNA): TGTGCCAGCAGCACCTGGACAGTCATGAACACTGAAGCTTTCTTT. The chain links TRBV11-2 to TRBJ1-1; perhaps TRBD1 as D (6 bases). The CDR3 is made up of 15 amino acids. The germline gives CDR1 SGHAT, CDR2 FQNNGV. Deletions cut 5 bases from V and 0 bases from J, with 13 bases between.

This chain uses TRBV6-9 with TRBJ2-2; 10 bases fit TRBD1. The CDR3 loop spans 14 amino acids. The germline V gene encodes CDR1 MNHGY and CDR2 SVAAGI. CDR3 loop: CVGPGQGSGGELFF. In nucleotides, the CDR3 is TGTGTCGGCCCGGGACAGGGGTCTGGCGGGGAGCTGTTTTTT.

CDR3 sequence reads: CASSLGAGLWNTEAFF. Here the CDR3 DNA reads TGTGCCAGCAGCTTGGGAGCAGGCCTGTGGAACACTGAAGCTTTCTTT. V and J are TRBV7-6 and TRBJ1-1; D call uncertain. The V gene lost 3 bases and the J gene lost 1 base, with 15 bases spanning the gap. The CDR3 sequence is 16 residues long. Looked up from germline, CDR1 is SGHVS and CDR2 is FNYEAQ.

V gene TRBV3-1 (or the pseudogene TRBV3-2) combines with J gene TRBJ2-7; D is unclear. CDR3 length: 12 residues. V lost 3 bases, J lost 1 base, and 4 bases lay in between. The germline V gene encodes CDR1 LGHDT and CDR2 YNNKEL (reference sequence). CDR3 in amino acids: CASSHRSYEQYF. CDR3 bases: TGTGCCAGCAGCCACAGATCCTACGAGCAGTACTTC.

This clone was recorded only once. Other DNA sequences in this specimen translate into the identical CDR3. The chain recombines TRBV3-1 (or the pseudogene TRBV3-2) with TRBJ1-5, with unresolved D. Per the germline V gene, CDR1 is LGHDT and CDR2 is YNNKEL (reference sequence). V was clipped by 1 base and J by 7 bases, with 5 bases between them. The CDR3 has 12 residues. In DNA, the CDR3 is TGTGCCAGCAGCCAAGTGGGCCAGCCCCAGCATTTT. It yields the protein CASSQVGQPQHF.

The chain uses TRBV7-9 and TRBJ2-7, with D possibly being TRBD2 (7 bases). Trimming took off 1 base at V and 6 bases at J, with 13 bases between the two ends. This CDR3 contains 14 residues. The germline V gene encodes CDR1 SEHNR and CDR2 FQNEAQ (reference sequence). DNA of the CDR3: TGTGCCAGCAGCTTAGTAGGGGGGGTAGGCGAGCAGTACTTC. Amino acid sequence: CASSLVGGVGEQYF.

The chain joins TRBV13 to TRBJ2-7; 9 bases are shared with TRBD1. The V gene's germline CDR1 is PRHDT and CDR2 FYEKMQ (reference sequence). J lost 5 bases, V lost 2 bases, and 10 bases had no gene match. The CDR3 totals 16 residues. CDR3 sequence reads: CASSLRRTGVGNEQYF. CDR3 nucleotides: TGTGCCAGCAGCTTAAGAAGGACAGGGGTGGGAAACGAGCAGTACTTC. Complete variable domain (other parts from reference TRBV13 and TRBJ2-7): AAGVIQSPRHLIKEKRETATLKCYPIPRHDTVYWYQQGPGQDPQFLISFYEKMQSDKGSIPDRFSAQQFSDYHSELNMSSLELGDSALYFCASSLRRTGVGNEQYFGPGTRLTVT.